The 27 T cell receptor beta chains presented below share a single source sample, sequenced in a study of blood T cell repertoires in COVID-19. The data were produced by immunoSEQ multiplex PCR, yet TCRdb's version contains in-frame clones alone and is incomplete. The sample has a few hundred thousand clones, 80% to 90% seen once. Sequencing was performed on peripheral blood. These receptors originate from a man between 35 and 55 years old with acute or convalescent COVID-19.

The genes are TRBV28 and TRBJ1-5; tentative D call: TRBD1 (6 bases). V dropped 6 bases and J dropped 6 bases, with 12 bases sitting between them. From germline, CDR1 is MDHEN and CDR2 SYDVKM. The CDR3 totals 13 residues. CDR3: CASSIGGGQPQHF. The CDR3 nucleotides read TGTGCCAGCAGCATAGGGGGGGGTCAGCCCCAGCATTTT.

The chain joins TRBV19 to TRBJ1-2; D unresolved. This CDR3 has 11 amino acids. CDR1 and CDR2 (germline): LNHDA, SQIVND (reference sequence). The V gene lost 10 bases and the J gene lost 2 bases, with 8 bases spanning the gap. CDR3 region: CAMLVNYGYTF. CDR3 DNA sequence: TGTGCCATGCTAGTGAACTATGGCTACACCTTC.

The sample holds one count of this clone. This chain joins TRBV15 and TRBJ1-4; 11 bases align to TRBD1. With 3 bases clipped from V and 7 bases from J, the junction kept 4 bases outside the gene matches. The CDR3 runs 15 residues. CDR1 and CDR2 from the germline V gene are LNHNV and YYDKDF (reference sequence). The CDR3 nucleotides are TGTGCCACCAGCAGGCCGGGACAGGGGGGTGAAAAACTGTTTTTT. This sequence encodes CATSRPGQGGEKLFF.

The V and J genes are TRBV18 and TRBJ1-2; 9 positions agree with TRBD1. Germline loops: CDR1 KGHSH, CDR2 LQKENI. The junction had 4 bases not matched to a gene; V was cut back by 0 bases and J by 8 bases. CDR3 length equals 14 residues. The CDR3 region is CASSPPGQGGGYTF. For the CDR3, the DNA is TGTGCCAGCTCACCACCGGGACAGGGTGGCGGCTACACCTTC.

The chain links TRBV5-1 to TRBJ2-2; 7 bases align to TRBD1. Germline V gives CDR1 SGHRS, CDR2 YFSETQ. The CDR3 has 13 residues. V shed 4 bases and J 5 bases; nucleotides not matched to a gene: 2. CDR3 sequence (DNA): TGCGCCAGCAGCCAACAGGGGACCGGGGAGCTGTTTTTT. Its protein is CASSQQGTGELFF. Supplemented by reference TRBV5-1 and TRBJ2-2, the full variable domain reads KAGVTQTPRYLIKTRGQQVTLSCSPISGHRSVSWYQQTPGQGLQFLFEYFSETQRNKGNFPGRFSGRQFSNSRSEMNVSTLELGDSALYLCASSQQGTGELFFGEGSRLTVL.

This chain connects TRBV28 to TRBJ1-4; D is perhaps TRBD1 (6 bases). Germline-derived CDR1 and CDR2 are MDHEN and SYDVKM. The V end lost 11 bases, the J end lost 4 bases, and 11 bases lay between the germline ends. This CDR3 region has 12 residues. CDR3 protein: CAASDSNEKLFF. Written as DNA, the CDR3 is TGTGCCGCGTCGGACAGTAATGAAAAACTGTTTTTT.

This clone occurred once. J is TRBJ1-5 and V is TRBV23-1; D remains unclear. TRBV23-1 is assigned to the ORF class and has an uncertain function. Trimming left V 0 bases short and J 4 bases short, with 25 bases between. CDR3 length: 20 residues. CDR3 loop: CASSQSEYSPISIWNQPQHF. CDR3 in DNA: TGCGCCAGCAGTCAATCGGAATACAGTCCCATATCAATTTGGAATCAGCCCCAGCATTTT.

V usage is TRBV6-5 and J usage is TRBJ1-1, with TRBD1 identical over 9 bases. The germline CDR1 and CDR2 sequences are MNHEY and SVGAGI. J gave up 2 bases and V 6 bases, and 7 bases lay outside the gene matches. The CDR3 sequence is 15 residues long. The CDR3 sequence is CASSRDRGRNTEAFF. CDR3 nucleotide sequence: TGTGCCAGCAGCCGCGACAGGGGGAGAAACACTGAAGCTTTCTTT.

This clone was seen a few times. The rearrangement uses TRBV6-1 and TRBJ1-3, with D hard to call. Germline V gives CDR1 MNHNS, CDR2 SASEGT. Trimming pared 8 bases from V and 4 bases from J, leaving 9 bases between. This CDR3 comprises 12 residues. CDR3 sequence reads: CASVYSGNTIYF. CDR3 nucleotide sequence: TGTGCCAGCGTCTACTCCGGAAACACCATATATTTT.

V usage is TRBV11-3 and J usage is TRBJ2-3, with TRBD2 matching over 8 bases. The CDR3 totals 14 residues. Germline-derived CDR1 and CDR2 are SGHNT and YENEEA. Trimming at V came to 8 bases and at J to 4 bases, leaving 8 bases not matched to a gene. CDR3 bases: TGTGCCAGCTCAAGCGGGGGCTCGGCAGATACGCAGTATTTT. Protein product: CASSSGGSADTQYF.

Note on this clone: Mismatch with germline at one junction end may stem from a read error. V usage is TRBV7-7 and J usage is TRBJ2-1; possible D gene TRBD1, 5 bases. This CDR3 region has 16 residues. Germline V gene sequence: CDR1 SSHAT, CDR2 FNYEAQ (reference sequence). The CDR3 DNA sequence: TGTGCTAGCAGCTTAGGGGTCGCAGGTTCCTACAATGAGCAGTTCTTC. Protein: CASSLGVAGSYNEQFF.

This chain joins TRBV27 and TRBJ1-1; D gene ambiguous. This CDR3 has 13 amino acids. Looked up from germline, CDR1 is MNHEY and CDR2 is SMNVEV (reference sequence). With 3 bases removed from V and 4 bases from J, the gap between germline ends came to 9 bases. This CDR3 is CASSLSGSTEAFF. The DNA for the CDR3 is TGTGCCAGCAGTTTGTCGGGGAGCACTGAAGCTTTCTTT.

V is TRBV7-9 and J is TRBJ2-6, with 8 positions matching TRBD1. J lost 2 bases, V lost 5 bases, and 2 bases had no gene match. The CDR3 consists of 15 residues. The V gene's germline CDR1 is SEHNR and CDR2 FQNEAQ (reference sequence). The CDR3 loop reads CASSPDRAGANVLTF. Written as DNA, the CDR3 is TGTGCCAGCAGCCCGGACAGGGCTGGGGCCAACGTCCTGACTTTC.

This clone is a singleton in its sample. This chain joins TRBV5-1 and TRBJ1-2; 8 positions match TRBD1. This CDR3 has 15 amino acids. Trimming at V came to 1 base and at J to 6 bases, leaving 8 bases not matched to a gene. Per germline, CDR1 SGHRS and CDR2 YFSETQ. The CDR3 DNA follows: TGCGCCAGCAGCTTGAACGGACAGGGATTTCATGGCTACACCTTC. It encodes CASSLNGQGFHGYTF.

The CDR3 DNA is TGTGCTAGTGGTTTGGACAGACCCACAGATACGCAGTATTTT. Translating gives CASGLDRPTDTQYF. The V and J genes are TRBV12-5 and TRBJ2-3; unclear D gene. The CDR3 has 14 residues. V was shortened by 1 base and J by 2 bases, with 7 bases between the two germline ends. CDR1 LGHNT and CDR2 FRNRAP come from the germline V gene. The full variable domain, completed using reference TRBV12-5 and TRBJ2-3, is DARVTQTPRHKVTEMGQEVTMRCQPILGHNTVFWYRQTMMQGLELLAYFRNRAPLDDSGMPKDRFSAEMPDATLATLKIQPSEPRDSAVYFCASGLDRPTDTQYFGPGTRLTVL.

This clone was counted a few times. This sequence joins TRBV30 and TRBJ1-4; D is uncertain. Germline V gives CDR1 GTSNPN, CDR2 SVGIG (reference sequence). Trimming shortened V by 3 bases and J by 7 bases, and 24 bases separated the two germline ends. The CDR3 length is 17 residues. CDR3 sequence: CAWSVGGLGNRGEKLFF. The CDR3 DNA is TGTGCCTGGAGCGTCGGCGGGTTAGGCAATCGGGGTGAAAAACTGTTTTTT.

The chain links TRBV7-3 to TRBJ1-1; weak D call: TRBD1 (6 bases). The CDR3 is 13 residues long. Trimming left V 6 bases short and J 5 bases short, with 13 bases between. Germline lookup yields CDR1 SGHTA and CDR2 FQGTGA. The CDR3: CASRKTRGTEAFF. Here the CDR3 DNA reads TGTGCCAGCAGAAAAACCAGGGGTACTGAAGCTTTCTTT.

The chain couples TRBV2 to TRBJ2-3, with 11 bases lining up with TRBD2. The CDR3 runs to 17 residues. Germline values: CDR1 SNHLY, CDR2 FYNNEI. J was trimmed by 2 bases and V by 3 bases; bases with no gene match: 7. DNA of the CDR3: TGTGCCAGCAGTGATAGGCTAGCGGGGGGCCTCACAGATACGCAGTATTTT. This gives the protein CASSDRLAGGLTDTQYF.

This chain uses TRBV9 with TRBJ2-3; tentatively, D is TRBD2 (6 bases). The CDR3 covers 14 residues. Per the germline V gene, CDR1 is SGDLS and CDR2 is YYNGEE. Between the trimmed V and J ends, which lost 3 bases and 8 bases, there was a span of 16 bases. The chain's CDR3 is CASSAPSPGATQYF. CDR3 sequence (DNA): TGTGCCAGCAGCGCTCCCTCCCCGGGAGCTACGCAGTATTTT. Supplemented by reference TRBV9 and TRBJ2-3, the full variable domain reads DSGVTQTPKHLITATGQRVTLRCSPRSGDLSVYWYQQSLDQGLQFLIQYYNGEERAKGNILERFSAQQFPDLHSELNLSSLELGDSALYFCASSAPSPGATQYFGPGTRLTVL.

The rearrangement uses TRBV6-4 and TRBJ1-3, with 7 bases fitting TRBD1. CDR3 length: 19 residues. The V segment lost 2 bases and the J segment 1 base; nucleotides outside the gene matches: 14. Germline V gene lookup returns CDR1 MRHNA and CDR2 SNTAGT. CDR3 DNA: TGTGCCAGCAGTGACCCCGTAATTTGGGACAGCGGGTCTGGAAACACCATATATTTT. It translates to CASSDPVIWDSGSGNTIYF.

This chain joins TRBV6-5 and TRBJ1-1, with TRBD1 identical over 9 bases. Germline-derived CDR1 and CDR2 are MNHEY and SVGAGI. Losses at the gene ends were 5 bases for V and 4 bases for J; bases not matched to a gene: 5. The CDR3 covers 14 residues. The CDR3 nucleotides read TGTGCCAGCAGTCCGGGACAGGGCATCACTGAAGCTTTCTTT. This encodes CASSPGQGITEAFF.

The chain is built from TRBV5-1 and TRBJ1-1, with TRBD1 as a possible D gene (5 bases). Germline CDR1 and CDR2: SGHRS and YFSETQ. V dropped 6 bases and J dropped 4 bases, with 16 bases sitting between them. This CDR3 has 14 residues. The CDR3: CASTLGGVITEAFF. CDR3 DNA sequence: TGCGCCAGCACCCTGGGGGGGGTTATCACTGAAGCTTTCTTT.

This chain links TRBV24-1 with TRBJ2-2; TRBD2 matches 12 bases. The CDR3 extends over 20 amino acids. The V gene end was trimmed by 3 bases and the J gene end by 6 bases; junction bases not matched to a gene: 16. Per germline, CDR1 KGHDR and CDR2 SFDVKD. CDR3: CATSDRGLAGSSRGAGELFF. The CDR3 region has the DNA TGTGCCACCAGTGATAGAGGACTAGCGGGGTCTTCGCGGGGTGCCGGGGAGCTGTTTTTT.

V gene TRBV5-4 combines with J gene TRBJ2-7; 7 bases agree with TRBD2. Per germline, CDR1 SGHNT and CDR2 YYREEE (reference sequence). The CDR3 is 13 residues long. The trim removed 0 bases at V and 8 bases at J, leaving 5 bases unmatched. CDR3 sequence reads: CASSLAGGGKQYF. The DNA for the CDR3 is TGTGCCAGCAGCTTGGCGGGCGGGGGTAAGCAGTACTTC.

The chain joins TRBV9 to TRBJ1-2; the match to TRBD1 covers 7 bases. Germline loops: CDR1 SGDLS, CDR2 YYNGEE. This CDR3 comprises 13 residues. After removal of 3 bases from V and 5 bases from J, the junction contained 4 bases not matched to a gene. DNA for the CDR3: TGTGCCAGCAGCGGGACAGGCCGATATGGCTACACCTTC. This gives the protein CASSGTGRYGYTF.

This chain uses TRBV5-4 with TRBJ2-2; 11 bases fit TRBD2. CDR3 size: 17 residues. Germline V gene data show CDR1 as SGHNT and CDR2 as YYREEE (reference sequence). The ends lost 4 bases at V and 5 bases at J; junction bases unmatched: 10. This CDR3 reads CASSAARLAGNTGELFF. In DNA form, the CDR3 reads TGTGCCAGCAGCGCTGCTCGACTAGCGGGGAATACCGGGGAGCTGTTTTTT.

The chain joins TRBV29-1 to TRBJ1-2, with TRBD1 matching over 7 bases. The CDR3 runs 17 residues. Trimming removed 2 bases from V and 0 bases from J; junction bases left unmatched: 12. Germline CDR1 reads SQVTM; CDR2 reads ANQGSEA. CDR3 amino acids: CSVEFGAGGRTNYGYTF. Written as DNA, the CDR3 is TGCAGCGTTGAATTTGGCGCAGGGGGAAGGACTAACTATGGCTACACCTTC.